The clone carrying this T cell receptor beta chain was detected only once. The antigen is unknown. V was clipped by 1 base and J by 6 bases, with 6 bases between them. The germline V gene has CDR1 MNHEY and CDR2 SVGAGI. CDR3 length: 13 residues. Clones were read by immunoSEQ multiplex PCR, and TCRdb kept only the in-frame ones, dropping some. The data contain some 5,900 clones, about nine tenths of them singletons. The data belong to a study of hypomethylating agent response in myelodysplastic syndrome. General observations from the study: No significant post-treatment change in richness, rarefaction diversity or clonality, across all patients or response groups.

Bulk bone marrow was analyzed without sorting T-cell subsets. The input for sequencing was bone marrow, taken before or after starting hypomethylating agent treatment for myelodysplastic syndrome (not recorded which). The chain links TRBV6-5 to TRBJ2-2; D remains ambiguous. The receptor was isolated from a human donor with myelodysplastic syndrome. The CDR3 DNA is TGTGCCAGCAGTTACTACGGGTCCGGGGAGCTGTTTTTT. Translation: CASSYYGSGELFF.